This TCR beta chain was recovered during a study of cytomegalovirus exposure and HLA in healthy donors. A note on this clone: Its antigen is unknown.

The V and J ends lost 4 bases and 9 bases, in that order; junction bases with no gene match: 8. The CDR3 length is 15 residues. Germline V CDR1 and CDR2: SGHNT, YYREEE (reference sequence). Primers for the PCR totalled 60 Vbeta and 13 Jbeta. The table came from immunoSEQ multiplex PCR; TCRdb's copy has only in-frame clones and leaves some out. The table for this sample gives around 150,000 clones. Findings and limits, study-wide: The likely explanation for a cluster of highly shared sequence variants was sequencing artifact. A later analysis found TCR association rates differed by HLA locus, highest for DRB1 and lowest for HLA-C. The majority of CMV-associated TCR beta chains were reported as apparently HLA-restricted in a later analysis.

Sequencing was carried out using PBMCs. The chain joins TRBV5-4 to TRBJ2-1; 12 nucleotides match TRBD1. The clonotype was recovered from a man in his thirties or forties in good health and CMV-seronegative. CDR3 loop: CASSLGDRGRGEQFF. The CDR3 coding sequence is TGTGCCAGCAGCCTGGGGGACAGGGGGCGAGGTGAGCAGTTCTTC.